What follows are 9 T cell receptor beta chains derived from one specimen sequenced in a study of graft-versus-host responses after intestinal transplantation. Libraries were prepared by immunoSEQ multiplex PCR; TCRdb keeps only in-frame clonotypes and omits some of them. This sample carries under 150,000 clones, roughly 91% of them seen once, and the ten largest clones take more than 0.1%. What these receptors recognize is not known. This specimen was unstimulated CD4+ T cells sorted from spleen or lymph node cells, taken before intestinal transplant. All receptors come from a human donor who received an intestinal transplant.

This chain connects TRBV6-5 to TRBJ2-5; D remains ambiguous. V dropped 10 bases and J dropped 2 bases, with 14 bases sitting between them. The CDR3 contains 13 residues. CDR1 is MNHEY and CDR2 is SVGAGI in the germline V gene. The CDR3 spells CATIDTYQETQYF. The CDR3 nucleotides read TGTGCCACCATAGACACCTATCAAGAGACCCAGTACTTC.

There are a few counts of this clone. The gene calls are TRBV10-3 and TRBJ2-2; tentatively, D is TRBD1 or TRBD2 (5 bases each). The CDR3 consists of 13 residues. Trimming took off 7 bases at V and 6 bases at J, with 12 bases between the two ends. Germline CDR1 ENHRY, CDR2 SYGVKD. The CDR3 here is CAINPRGSGELFF. For the CDR3, the DNA is TGTGCCATCAACCCCCGGGGCTCCGGGGAGCTGTTTTTT.

This sequence joins TRBV6-5 and TRBJ1-2; possibly TRBD1 for D (6 bases). The germline V and J ends were trimmed by 3 bases and 3 bases, with 14 bases remaining between them. Germline CDR1 and CDR2: MNHEY and SVGAGI. The CDR3 totals 15 residues. CDR3: CASSYIGGAHYGYTF. CDR3 bases: TGTGCCAGCAGTTATATTGGGGGCGCCCACTATGGCTACACCTTC.

The chain is built from TRBV18 and TRBJ2-7, with 7 bases lining up with TRBD2. Trimming removed 6 bases from V and 2 bases from J; junction bases left unmatched: 10. The CDR3 loop spans 15 amino acids. CDR1 KGHSH and CDR2 LQKENI come from the germline V gene. The CDR3 nucleotides read TGTGCCAGCTCGCCAGTAGCGGGCCCGACCTACGAGCAGTACTTC. It is translated as CASSPVAGPTYEQYF.

This clone was observed a single time. V usage is TRBV7-8 and J usage is TRBJ2-2; D tentatively fits TRBD1 or TRBD2 (5 bases each). Looked up from germline, CDR1 is SGHVS and CDR2 is FQNEAQ. V was clipped by 2 bases and J by 5 bases, with 15 bases between them. This CDR3 spans 16 amino acids. The CDR3, as DNA: TGTGCCAGCAGCTTAATTGGGAGAAAGGGGACCGGGGAGCTGTTTTTT. Translation gives CASSLIGRKGTGELFF.

The chain links TRBV7-9 to TRBJ2-1; 7 bases match TRBD1. Germline CDR1 reads SEHNR; CDR2 reads FQNEAQ (reference sequence). After removal of 5 bases from V and 3 bases from J, the junction contained 13 bases not matched to a gene. The length of the CDR3 is 17 residues. CDR3 sequence: CASSAFDRVGYYNEQFF. The CDR3 DNA reads as TGTGCCAGCAGCGCCTTCGACAGGGTAGGGTACTACAATGAGCAGTTCTTC.

This clone showed up just a few times. CDR3 amino acids: CSASEGSGYTF. The CDR3, as DNA: TGCAGCGCCTCGGAGGGGTCTGGCTACACCTTC. The rearrangement uses TRBV29-1 and TRBJ1-2, with D perhaps TRBD1 (5 bases). Germline CDR1 is SQVTM and CDR2 is ANQGSEA. This CDR3 has 11 residues. V lost 7 bases to trimming and J lost 7 bases, with 13 bases between them.

The count of this clone is one. The chain employs TRBV28 and TRBJ2-3; 14 nucleotides agree with TRBD2. With V trimmed by 7 bases and J by 6 bases, 12 bases remained unmatched. Germline CDR1 reads MDHEN; CDR2 reads SYDVKM. The CDR3 covers 17 residues. CDR3 in DNA: TGTGCCAGCACCCTCCCTGGGGGACTAGCGGGAGATGATACGCAGTATTTT. Translated, it gives CASTLPGGLAGDDTQYF.

The J gene is TRBJ2-3, the V gene TRBV4-1; possibly TRBD2 for D (5 bases). Germline CDR1 is MGHRA and CDR2 is YSYEKL. This CDR3 comprises 15 residues. V gave up 4 bases and J gave up 4 bases, with 15 bases separating them. CDR3 in DNA: TGCGCCAGCAGCCCTACTGAACGGGAAGCAGATACGCAGTATTTT. Amino acids: CASSPTEREADTQYF.